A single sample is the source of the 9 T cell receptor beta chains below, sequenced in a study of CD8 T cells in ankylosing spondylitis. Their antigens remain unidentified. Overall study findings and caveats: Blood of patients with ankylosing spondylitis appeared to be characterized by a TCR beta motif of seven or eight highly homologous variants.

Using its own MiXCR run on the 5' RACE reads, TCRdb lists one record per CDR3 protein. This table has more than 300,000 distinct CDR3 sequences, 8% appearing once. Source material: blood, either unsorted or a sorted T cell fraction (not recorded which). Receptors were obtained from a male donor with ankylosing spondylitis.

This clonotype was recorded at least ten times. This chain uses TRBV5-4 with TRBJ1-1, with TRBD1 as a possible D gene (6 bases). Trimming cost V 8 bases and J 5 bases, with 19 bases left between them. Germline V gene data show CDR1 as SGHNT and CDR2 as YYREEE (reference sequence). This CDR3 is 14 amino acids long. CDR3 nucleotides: TGTGCCAGTCTTTTACAGGGCCAGAGGACTGAAGCTTTCTTT. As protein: CASLLQGQRTEAFF.

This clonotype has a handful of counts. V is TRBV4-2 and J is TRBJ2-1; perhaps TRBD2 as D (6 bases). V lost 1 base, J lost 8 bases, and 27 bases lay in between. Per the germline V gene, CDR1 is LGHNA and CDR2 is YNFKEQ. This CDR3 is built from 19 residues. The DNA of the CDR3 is TGTGCCAGCAGCCAAGTGGTAATTTCGCGGGATGTGGGGTTGCATGAGCAGTTCTTC. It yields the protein CASSQVVISRDVGLHEQFF.

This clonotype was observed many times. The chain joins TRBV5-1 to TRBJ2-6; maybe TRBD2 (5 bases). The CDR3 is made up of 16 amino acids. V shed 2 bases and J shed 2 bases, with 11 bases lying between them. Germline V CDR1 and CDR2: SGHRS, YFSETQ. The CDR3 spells CASSFTRTTGANVLTF. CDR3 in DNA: TGCGCCAGCAGCTTTACTAGGACGACTGGGGCCAACGTCCTGACTTTC.

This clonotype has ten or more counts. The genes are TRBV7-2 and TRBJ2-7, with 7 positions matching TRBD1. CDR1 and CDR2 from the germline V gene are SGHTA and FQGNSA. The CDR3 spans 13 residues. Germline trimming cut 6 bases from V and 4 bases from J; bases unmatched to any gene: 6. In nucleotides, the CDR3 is TGTGCCAGCAGACCGACAGGGTCGTACGAGCAGTACTTC. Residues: CASRPTGSYEQYF.

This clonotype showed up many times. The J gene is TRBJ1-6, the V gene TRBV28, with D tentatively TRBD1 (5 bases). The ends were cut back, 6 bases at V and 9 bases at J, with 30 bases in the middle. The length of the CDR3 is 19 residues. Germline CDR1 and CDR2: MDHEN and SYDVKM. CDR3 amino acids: CASSPRGFLKVVFRSPLHF. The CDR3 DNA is TGTGCCAGCAGCCCTCGGGGCTTTCTAAAAGTTGTCTTTCGTTCACCCCTCCACTTT.

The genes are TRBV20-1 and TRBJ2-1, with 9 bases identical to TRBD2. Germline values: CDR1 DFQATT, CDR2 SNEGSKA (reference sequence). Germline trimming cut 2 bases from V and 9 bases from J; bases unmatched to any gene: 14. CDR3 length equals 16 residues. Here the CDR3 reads CSARIPGVAGVLEQFF. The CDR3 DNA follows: TGCAGTGCTAGAATCCCCGGGGTAGCGGGAGTGCTTGAGCAGTTCTTC.

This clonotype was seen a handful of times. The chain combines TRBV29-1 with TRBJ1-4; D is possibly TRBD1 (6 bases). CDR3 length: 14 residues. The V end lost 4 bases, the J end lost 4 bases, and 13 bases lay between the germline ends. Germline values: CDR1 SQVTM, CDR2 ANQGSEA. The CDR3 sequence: CSVGARGFNEKLFF. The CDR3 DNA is TGCAGCGTTGGTGCCAGGGGATTTAATGAAAAACTGTTTTTT.

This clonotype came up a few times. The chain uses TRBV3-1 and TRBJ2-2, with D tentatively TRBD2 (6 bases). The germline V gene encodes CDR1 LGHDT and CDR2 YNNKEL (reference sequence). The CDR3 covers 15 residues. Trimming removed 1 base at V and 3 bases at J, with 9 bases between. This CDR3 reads CASSQAGGYTGELFF. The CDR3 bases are TGTGCCAGCAGCCAAGCTGGGGGGTACACCGGGGAGCTGTTTTTT.

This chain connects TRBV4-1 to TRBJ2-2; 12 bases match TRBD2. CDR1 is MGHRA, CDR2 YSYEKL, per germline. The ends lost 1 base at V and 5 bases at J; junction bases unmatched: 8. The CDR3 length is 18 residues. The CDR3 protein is CASSQGLAGVLRTGELFF. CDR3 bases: TGCGCCAGCAGCCAAGGACTAGCGGGAGTGCTACGAACCGGGGAGCTGTTTTTT.